A single sample gave rise to the 8 T cell receptor beta chains below, sequenced in a study of post-analysis software for immune sequencing data (dated by TCRdb to between 2015 and 2017). Study-wide findings and limitations: Patients showed significantly higher frequencies than controls for several TRBV segments, among them TRBV5-6, TRBV5-1 and TRBV20-1.

Library preparation used PCR. The instrument given in TCRdb is Illumina HiSeq 2500. To reduce PCR and sequencing biases, unique molecular identifiers were built into the TCR beta cDNA libraries. In-frame beta chains were kept once TCRdb had trimmed the public reads at Q25 with fastp and called clones with MiXCR. Each entry merges the rows of one CDR3 protein and shows their most common DNA and genes. The sample data list 750,000 to 950,000 distinct CDR3 sequences, and under 70% of these were observed just once. The leading ten clones occupy approximately 4.4% of the sample. For these TCRs, the target antigens are not known. The sequenced sample consisted of blood. These receptors were collected from a girl aged 10 to 17 with multiple sclerosis.

The chain joins TRBV12-3 or TRBV12-4 to TRBJ2-5; possibly TRBD2 for D (6 bases). This CDR3 region has 14 residues. V was shortened by 6 bases and J by 3 bases, with 14 bases between the two germline ends. The CDR3 DNA sequence: TGTGCCAGCAGCCTCGGGACTTCGAAAGAGACCCAGTACTTC. Translated: CASSLGTSKETQYF.

This chain joins TRBV4-1 and TRBJ2-5, with 9 bases lining up with TRBD2. The better agreement between TRBJ2-7 and the DNA end casts doubt on the J call. Germline CDR1 and CDR2: MGHRA and YSYEKL. The CDR3 is 20 amino acids. The CDR3 is CASSQEVEGGLATVRNEQYF. CDR3 bases: TGCGCCAGCAGCCAAGAGGTGGAGGGTGGACTAGCGACAGTGCGAAACGAGCAGTACTTC.

V and J are TRBV3-1 and TRBJ2-7; D is tentatively TRBD1 or TRBD2 (6 bases each). V was trimmed by 1 base and J by 2 bases, leaving 15 bases between them. Germline V lookup: CDR1 LGHDT, CDR2 YNNKEL (reference sequence). CDR3 length: 16 amino acids. CDR3 sequence (DNA): TGTGCCAGCAGCCAAGGGGGGGCAGGGGACCCCTACGAGCAGTACTTC. Protein product: CASSQGGAGDPYEQYF.

This clonotype came up a few times. The chain joins TRBV10-3 to TRBJ2-3; D is uncertain. The V gene lost 5 bases and the J gene lost 6 bases, with 15 bases spanning the gap. This CDR3 region has 14 residues. Germline V gene sequence: CDR1 ENHRY, CDR2 SYGVKD. Written as DNA, the CDR3 is TGTGCCATCAGTTGGAAAGGTCCAACGGATACGCAGTATTTT. This codes for CAISWKGPTDTQYF.

The chain has TRBV5-1 and TRBJ2-7; 10 bases line up with TRBD2. Germline V gene lookup returns CDR1 SGHRS and CDR2 YFSETQ. This CDR3 is 16 amino acids long. The V gene end was trimmed by 4 bases and the J gene end by 2 bases; junction bases not matched to a gene: 9. CDR3 in amino acids: CASSLQGLAVTYEQYF. The CDR3 DNA reads as TGCGCCAGCAGCCTGCAAGGACTAGCGGTTACCTACGAGCAGTACTTC.

This sequence joins TRBV10-3 and TRBJ2-5; D not certain. The length of the CDR3 is 15 residues. Germline assignment: CDR1 ENHRY and CDR2 SYGVKD. The V end lost 0 bases, the J end lost 2 bases, and 10 bases lay between the germline ends. This CDR3 is CAISESGWIQETQYF. The CDR3 nucleotides are TGTGCCATCAGTGAGTCGGGGTGGATACAAGAGACCCAGTACTTC.

This clonotype was found a few times. This chain joins TRBV10-3 and TRBJ2-4, with D perhaps TRBD1 or TRBD2 (5 bases each). From germline, CDR1 is ENHRY and CDR2 SYGVKD. V dropped 6 bases and J dropped 0 bases, with 12 bases sitting between them. The CDR3 covers 15 residues. Here the CDR3 reads CAIRPEGLAKNIQYF. The CDR3 DNA follows: TGTGCCATCAGGCCCGAGGGGCTAGCCAAAAACATTCAGTACTTC.

This chain joins TRBV13 and TRBJ2-7; 7 bases fit TRBD2. In germline, CDR1 is PRHDT, CDR2 FYEKMQ (reference sequence). This CDR3 is 15 amino acids long. With V trimmed by 0 bases and J by 2 bases, 4 bases remained unmatched. DNA for the CDR3: TGTGCCAGCAGCTTAGGGCGGGAGAGCGCCTACGAGCAGTACTTC. It specifies CASSLGRESAYEQYF.